This T cell receptor (beta chain) was sequenced in a study of blood T cell repertoires in COVID-19. Whole-study context: T cells, B-cell-depleted T cells, or PBMCs provided the cDNA or gDNA that served as material.

The germline CDR1 and CDR2 sequences are SNHLY and FYNNEI. CDR3 length equals 14 residues. Trimming removed 5 bases from V and 5 bases from J; junction bases left unmatched: 4. Profiled with immunoSEQ multiplex PCR; TCRdb holds only in-frame clones, not every one. Here the sample spans some 150,000 clones, around 87% being singletons. The chain joins TRBV2 to TRBJ2-7; 12 nucleotides line up with TRBD2. The sequenced sample consisted of peripheral blood. This TCR derives from a man over 45 who had recovered from COVID-19. The CDR3 sequence: CASSPSGGVHEQYF. The CDR3 DNA reads as TGTGCCAGCAGTCCTAGCGGGGGGGTACACGAGCAGTACTTC. Supplemented by reference TRBV2 and TRBJ2-7, the full variable domain reads EPEVTQTPSHQVTQMGQEVILRCVPISNHLYFYWYRQILGQKVEFLVSFYNNEISEKSEIFDDQFSVERPDGSNFTLKIRSTKLEDSAMYFCASSPSGGVHEQYFGPGTRLTVT.